The 19 T cell receptor beta chains below come from one sample, sequenced in a study of shared clonotypes between healthy human individuals. The assay was immunoSEQ multiplex PCR, and TCRdb's table has in-frame clones only and misses some. The sample shows approximately 940,000 clones, 60% to 85% of them seen only once. The sequenced material came from memory CD4+ T cells sorted from blood. Subset given: CD45RA-negative fraction. The receptors come from a man between 18 and 29 years old in good health.

V usage is TRBV10-3 and J usage is TRBJ2-7; no firm D call. Germline V gene sequence: CDR1 ENHRY, CDR2 SYGVKD. The CDR3 totals 16 residues. V lost 0 bases and J 1 base, leaving 13 bases between the germline ends. The CDR3 DNA sequence: TGTGCCATCAGTGAGTCCTCTGGCAGGTCATCCTACGAGCAGTACTTC. Its translation: CAISESSGRSSYEQYF.

This chain connects TRBV28 to TRBJ1-6; D is perhaps TRBD1 (6 bases). The CDR3 sequence is 17 residues long. V gave up 6 bases and J gave up 0 bases, with 15 bases separating them. CDR1 and CDR2 (germline): MDHEN, SYDVKM. CDR3 sequence: CASRPAGASSYNSPLHF. The DNA of the CDR3 is TGTGCCAGCAGACCCGCGGGGGCCAGCTCCTATAATTCACCCCTCCACTTT.

This clone turned up a few times. V usage is TRBV30 and J usage is TRBJ1-2; D is unresolved. The CDR3 spans 11 residues. Germline values: CDR1 GTSNPN, CDR2 SVGIG (reference sequence). V lost 5 bases and J 2 bases, leaving 6 bases between the germline ends. The CDR3 DNA is TGTGCCTGGGCAGGAAACTATGGCTACACCTTC. Translated: CAWAGNYGYTF.

The gene calls are TRBV30 and TRBJ1-4; perhaps TRBD1 as D (5 bases). CDR1 is GTSNPN, CDR2 SVGIG, per germline (reference sequence). CDR3 length equals 13 residues. V was pared by 2 bases and J by 7 bases, with 11 bases between. The CDR3 bases are TGTGCCTGGAGTTTTTCTAGGGGTGAAAAACTGTTTTTT. Translating it yields CAWSFSRGEKLFF.

CDR3 bases: TGTGCCAGCAGCTTAGGACGTATCCAGGGGGAGACCCAGTACTTC. It encodes CASSLGRIQGETQYF. This chain uses TRBV7-2 with TRBJ2-5, with TRBD1 as a possible D gene (6 bases). Deletions cut 1 base from V and 5 bases from J, with 14 bases between. Germline V gene sequence: CDR1 SGHTA, CDR2 FQGNSA. The CDR3 has 15 residues.

The J gene is TRBJ1-1, the V gene TRBV7-2, with D unresolved. The CDR3 totals 12 residues. V gave up 1 base and J gave up 8 bases, with 8 bases separating them. Germline loops: CDR1 SGHTA, CDR2 FQGNSA. Written as DNA, the CDR3 is TGTGCCAGCAGCTTAGATCCCCCCGAAGCTTTCTTT. Translation gives CASSLDPPEAFF.

V is TRBV9 and J is TRBJ1-2; D is undetermined. Germline CDR1 is SGDLS and CDR2 is YYNGEE. The CDR3 is 15 residues long. Trimming took off 0 bases at V and 0 bases at J, with 9 bases between the two ends. The CDR3 DNA is TGTGCCAGCAGCGTAGCTTGGGCGTCTAACTATGGCTACACCTTC. Amino acids: CASSVAWASNYGYTF.

The rearrangement uses TRBV4-3 and TRBJ2-5; D unclear. V was trimmed by 0 bases and J by 7 bases, leaving 12 bases between them. Looked up from germline, CDR1 is LGHNA and CDR2 is YSLEER. The CDR3 covers 14 residues. CDR3 coding DNA: TGCGCCAGCAGCCAAGAAGGCCGCCCGGGGACCCAGTACTTC. As protein: CASSQEGRPGTQYF.

The chain joins TRBV5-6 to TRBJ2-1; D ambiguous. The CDR3 loop spans 12 amino acids. With 4 bases removed from V and 2 bases from J, the gap between germline ends came to 4 bases. CDR1 is SGHDT, CDR2 YYEEEE, per germline. In nucleotides, the CDR3 is TGTGCCAGCAGCGCCACCTACAATGAGCAGTTCTTC. Translated, it gives CASSATYNEQFF.

J is TRBJ2-1 and V is TRBV28; TRBD2 matches at 11 bases. The CDR3 runs to 12 residues. From germline, CDR1 is MDHEN and CDR2 SYDVKM. The trim removed 2 bases at V and 12 bases at J, leaving 0 bases unmatched. CDR3 in DNA: TGTGCCAGCAGTTTACTAGCGGGGGGGCAGTTCTTC. Residues: CASSLLAGGQFF.

The rearrangement links TRBV7-2 to TRBJ1-3; 9 bases are shared with TRBD1. V gave up 1 base and J gave up 3 bases; unmatched junction bases: 4. CDR3 length: 16 amino acids. Germline CDR1 SGHTA, CDR2 FQGNSA. CDR3 nucleotides: TGTGCCAGCAGCTTAGACAGGGGGCTTGGTGGAAACACCATATATTTT. Amino acids: CASSLDRGLGGNTIYF. Together with reference TRBV7-2 and TRBJ1-3, the CDR3 gives the full variable domain: GAGVSQSPSNKVTEKGKDVELRCDPISGHTALYWYRQSLGQGLEFLIYFQGNSAPDKSGLPSDRFSAERTGGSVSTLTIQRTQQEDSAVYLCASSLDRGLGGNTIYFGEGSWLTVV.

CDR3: CASSETVIAYQPQHF. CDR3 sequence (DNA): TGTGCCAGCAGTGAAACAGTAATAGCATATCAGCCCCAGCATTTT. This chain links TRBV2 with TRBJ1-5, with D hard to call. Germline-derived CDR1 and CDR2 are SNHLY and FYNNEI. V gave up 2 bases and J gave up 5 bases, with 13 bases separating them. This CDR3 has 15 amino acids. The whole variable domain, filled in from reference TRBV2 and TRBJ1-5, reads EPEVTQTPSHQVTQMGQEVILRCVPISNHLYFYWYRQILGQKVEFLVSFYNNEISEKSEIFDDQFSVERPDGSNFTLKIRSTKLEDSAMYFCASSETVIAYQPQHFGDGTRLSIL.

This clone was counted between two and nine times. The chain uses TRBV18 and TRBJ1-1; possibly TRBD1 for D (6 bases). Between the trimmed V and J ends, which lost 6 bases and 1 base, there was a span of 21 bases. CDR3 length: 17 residues. Germline CDR1 is KGHSH and CDR2 is LQKENI. CDR3 DNA sequence: TGTGCCAGCTCCCAACTTACACAGGGCCTTTCGAACACTGAAGCTTTCTTT. This codes for CASSQLTQGLSNTEAFF.

The count of this clone is one. V gene TRBV6-5 combines with J gene TRBJ2-7; TRBD1 is a possible D gene (6 bases). The CDR3 contains 12 residues. Germline V gene sequence: CDR1 MNHEY, CDR2 SVGAGI. Trimming removed 4 bases from V and 5 bases from J, with 9 bases in between. The CDR3 spells CASSSGTHEQYF. The CDR3 DNA reads TGTGCCAGCAGTTCCGGGACACACGAGCAGTACTTC.

This clone was recorded a few times. The sample carries other DNA sequences with the same CDR3. The chain couples TRBV30 to TRBJ2-6; D gene ambiguous. V was cut by 0 bases and J by 3 bases, with 6 bases left in between. Looked up from germline, CDR1 is GTSNPN and CDR2 is SVGIG (reference sequence). CDR3 size: 14 residues. CDR3 nucleotide sequence: TGTGCCTGGAGTGTAGGTGGTGGGGCCAACGTCCTGACTTTC. This translates into CAWSVGGGANVLTF.

The chain employs TRBV7-6 and TRBJ2-1, with D possibly TRBD1 on 6 matching bases. CDR1 is SGHVS, CDR2 FNYEAQ, per germline. The length of the CDR3 is 15 residues. Trimming took off 1 base at V and 4 bases at J, with 11 bases between the two ends. As DNA, the CDR3 is TGTGCCAGCAGCTTAGTTGGGGACACTTACAATGAGCAGTTCTTC. It yields the protein CASSLVGDTYNEQFF.

This clone was seen once. The chain is built from TRBV6-5 and TRBJ1-1; D is possibly TRBD1 (6 bases). The V and J ends lost 0 bases and 1 base respectively, with 9 bases between them. This CDR3 has 15 residues. Germline CDR1 is MNHEY and CDR2 is SVGAGI. This CDR3 reads CASSYSSRGNTEAFF. For the CDR3, the DNA is TGTGCCAGCAGTTACTCGAGCAGGGGGAACACTGAAGCTTTCTTT.

This clone occurred once. V is TRBV6-1 and J is TRBJ2-5; D perhaps matches TRBD2 (7 bases). CDR1 and CDR2 (germline): MNHNS, SASEGT. The germline V and J ends were trimmed by 6 bases and 3 bases, with 11 bases remaining between them. The CDR3 length is 13 residues. The CDR3 loop is CASRGGGEETQYF. The CDR3 DNA reads TGTGCCAGCAGGGGAGGGGGGGAAGAGACCCAGTACTTC.

The chain couples TRBV18 to TRBJ2-3; D is perhaps TRBD2 (5 bases). V gave up 3 bases and J gave up 1 base, with 23 bases separating them. CDR1 is KGHSH and CDR2 is LQKENI in the germline V gene. CDR3 size: 19 residues. The CDR3 protein is CASSPRVLGVEVGTDTQYF. In DNA, the CDR3 is TGTGCCAGCTCACCGCGGGTTCTGGGAGTCGAAGTTGGCACAGATACGCAGTATTTT.